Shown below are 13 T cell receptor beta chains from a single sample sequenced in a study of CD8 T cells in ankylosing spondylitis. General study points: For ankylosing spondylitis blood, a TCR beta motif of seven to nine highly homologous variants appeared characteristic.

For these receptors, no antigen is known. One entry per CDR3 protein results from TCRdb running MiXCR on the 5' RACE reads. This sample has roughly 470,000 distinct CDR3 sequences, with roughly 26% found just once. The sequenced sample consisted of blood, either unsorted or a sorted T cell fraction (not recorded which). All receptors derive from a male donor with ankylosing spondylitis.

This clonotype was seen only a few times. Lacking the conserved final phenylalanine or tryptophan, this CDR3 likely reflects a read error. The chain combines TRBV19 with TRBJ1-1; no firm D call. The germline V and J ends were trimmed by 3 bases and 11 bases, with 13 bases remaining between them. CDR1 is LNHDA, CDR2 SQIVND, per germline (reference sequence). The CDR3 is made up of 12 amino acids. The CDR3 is CASSMEGGRAFL. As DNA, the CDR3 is TGTGCCAGTAGTATGGAGGGAGGACGGGCTTTCCTT.

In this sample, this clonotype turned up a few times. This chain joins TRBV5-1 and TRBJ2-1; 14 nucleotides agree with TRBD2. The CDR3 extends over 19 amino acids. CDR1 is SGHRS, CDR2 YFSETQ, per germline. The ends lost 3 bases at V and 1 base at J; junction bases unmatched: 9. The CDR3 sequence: CASSYVTSGRALSYNEQFF. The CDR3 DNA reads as TGCGCCAGCAGCTACGTGACTAGCGGGAGGGCCTTGTCCTACAATGAGCAGTTCTTC.

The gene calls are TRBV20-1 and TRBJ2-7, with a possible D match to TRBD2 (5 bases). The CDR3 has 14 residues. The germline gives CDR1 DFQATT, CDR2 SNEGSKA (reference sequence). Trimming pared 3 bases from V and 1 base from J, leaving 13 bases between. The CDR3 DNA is TGCAGTGCTAGGTCGGCTAGCAGGTCCTACGAGCAGTACTTC. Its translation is CSARSASRSYEQYF.

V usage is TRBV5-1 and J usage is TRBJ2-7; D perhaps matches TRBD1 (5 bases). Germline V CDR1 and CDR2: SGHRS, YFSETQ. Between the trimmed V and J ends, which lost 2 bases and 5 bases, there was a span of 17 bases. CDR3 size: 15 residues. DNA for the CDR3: TGCGCCAGCAGCTTAGGTCAGGGCAGGGTCCACGAGCAGTACTTC. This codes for CASSLGQGRVHEQYF.

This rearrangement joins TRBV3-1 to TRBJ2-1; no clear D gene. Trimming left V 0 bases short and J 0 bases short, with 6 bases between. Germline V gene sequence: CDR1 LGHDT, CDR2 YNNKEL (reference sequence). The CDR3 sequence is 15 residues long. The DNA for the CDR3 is TGTGCCAGCAGCCAAGAGTCGCACTCCTACAATGAGCAGTTCTTC. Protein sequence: CASSQESHSYNEQFF.

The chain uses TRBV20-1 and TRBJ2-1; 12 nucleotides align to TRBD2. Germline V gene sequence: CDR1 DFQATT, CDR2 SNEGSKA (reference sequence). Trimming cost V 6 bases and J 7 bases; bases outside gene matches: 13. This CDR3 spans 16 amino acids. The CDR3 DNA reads TGCAGTGCCGTCCCTGGGCTAGCGGGAGGGTATAATGAGCAGTTCTTC. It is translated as CSAVPGLAGGYNEQFF.

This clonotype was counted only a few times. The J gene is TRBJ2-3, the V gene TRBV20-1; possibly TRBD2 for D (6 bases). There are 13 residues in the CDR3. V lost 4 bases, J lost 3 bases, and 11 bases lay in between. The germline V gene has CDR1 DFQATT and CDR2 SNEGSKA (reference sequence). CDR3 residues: CSAMGGSTDTQYF. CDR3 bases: TGCAGTGCTATGGGGGGTTCTACAGATACGCAGTATTTT.

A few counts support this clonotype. The CDR3 here is CASSLDSGRSSYEQYV. CDR3 DNA: TGTGCCAGCAGCTTGGATTCAGGCAGAAGCTCCTACGAGCAGTACGTC. The chain carries TRBV5-8 and TRBJ2-7; the D is unclear. The CDR3 has 16 residues. V shed 0 bases and J shed 0 bases, with 13 bases lying between them. Germline assignment: CDR1 SGHTS and CDR2 YDEGEE.

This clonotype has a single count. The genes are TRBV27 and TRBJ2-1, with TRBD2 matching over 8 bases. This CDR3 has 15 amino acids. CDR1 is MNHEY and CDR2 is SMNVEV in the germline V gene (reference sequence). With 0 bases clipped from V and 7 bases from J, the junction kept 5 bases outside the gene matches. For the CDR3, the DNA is TGTGCCAGCAGTTTATCCGGGACTAGAACAAATGAGCAGTTCTTC. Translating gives CASSLSGTRTNEQFF.

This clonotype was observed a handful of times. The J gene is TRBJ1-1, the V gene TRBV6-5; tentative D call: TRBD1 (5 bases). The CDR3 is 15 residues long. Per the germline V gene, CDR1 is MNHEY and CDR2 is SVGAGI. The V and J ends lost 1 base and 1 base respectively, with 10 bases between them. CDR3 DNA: TGTGCCAGCAGTTACTGGGGGAGAAGGAACACTGAAGCTTTCTTT. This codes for CASSYWGRRNTEAFF.

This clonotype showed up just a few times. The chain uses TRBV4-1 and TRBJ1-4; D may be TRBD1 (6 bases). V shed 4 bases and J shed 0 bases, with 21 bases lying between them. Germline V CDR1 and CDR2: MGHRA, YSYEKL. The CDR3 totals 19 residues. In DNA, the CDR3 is TGCGCCAGCAGCCCAGAGGAGGGGGGTTTTCATGCAACTAATGAAAAACTGTTTTTT. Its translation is CASSPEEGGFHATNEKLFF.

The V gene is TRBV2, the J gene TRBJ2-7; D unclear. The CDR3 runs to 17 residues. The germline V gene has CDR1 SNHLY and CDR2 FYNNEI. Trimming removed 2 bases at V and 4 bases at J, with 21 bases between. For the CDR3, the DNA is TGTGCCAGCAGTGAATCGGTTGCTAGGGATTCCCCTTACGAGCAGTACGTC. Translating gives CASSESVARDSPYEQYV.

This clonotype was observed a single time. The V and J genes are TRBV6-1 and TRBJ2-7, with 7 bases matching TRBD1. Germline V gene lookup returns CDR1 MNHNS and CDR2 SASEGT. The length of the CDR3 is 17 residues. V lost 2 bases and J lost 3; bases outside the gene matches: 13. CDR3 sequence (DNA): TGTGCCAGCAGTGAACGGGCAGGGGGTAAAGGGGACTACGAGCAGTACGTC. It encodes CASSERAGGKGDYEQYV.